The entry below gives a single T cell receptor beta chain sequence along with its context. The antigen remains unidentified. The CDR3 length is 14 residues. Germline CDR1 MDHEN, CDR2 SYDVKM. The V gene lost 4 bases and the J gene lost 0 bases, with 8 bases spanning the gap. These data come from a study of a mutant IDH1 vaccine in newly diagnosed glioma. Study at large: The sex distribution of treated patients was around 62% male and roughly 38% female, with a mean age of around 40 years. Standard pretreatment was either radiotherapy, temozolomide, or, for most, radiochemotherapy with temozolomide.

The time point: week 11, during vaccination. The vaccine gave 300 ug of a 20-mer mutant IDH1 peptide subcutaneously per dose. Sequencing was performed with immunoSEQ multiplex PCR; in TCRdb, only in-frame clones are kept and a portion is missing. The table lists 95,000 to 120,000 clones, about 90% of them singletons, with 0.55% to 0.7% in the top ten. The starting material was PBMCs, obtained from a glioma patient whose treatment included an IDH1 peptide vaccine. The chain carries TRBV28 and TRBJ2-3; no definite D call. The clonotype originates from a woman aged 50 to 65 with glioma. CDR3 region: CASSSLDSTDTQYF. The CDR3 DNA follows: TGTGCCAGCAGTTCTCTAGACAGCACAGATACGCAGTATTTT.